This passage covers 31 T cell receptor beta chains from one sample sequenced in a study of cytomegalovirus exposure and HLA in healthy donors. In the PCR, 60 Vbeta and 13 Jbeta primers were used. Profiling relied on immunoSEQ multiplex PCR, and the TCRdb table lists in-frame clones only, not all of them. The sample records about 300,000 clones, about nine tenths being singletons. The specimen sequenced was PBMCs. The source of these receptors is a middle-aged man in good health and CMV-seropositive.

The V call is TRBV9, the J call TRBJ2-2; D may be TRBD1 (6 bases). V lost 0 bases to trimming and J lost 4 bases, with 10 bases between them. Germline assignment: CDR1 SGDLS and CDR2 YYNGEE. This CDR3 has 15 residues. The DNA of the CDR3 is TGTGCCAGCAGCGTAGCGTGGGGGCTCACCGGGGAGCTGTTTTTT. Translated, it gives CASSVAWGLTGELFF.

There are a few counts of this clone. The chain uses TRBV5-6 and TRBJ2-1, with D possibly being TRBD1 (5 bases). V lost 0 bases and J lost 4, with 11 bases in between. CDR3 length: 15 amino acids. Germline V gene lookup returns CDR1 SGHDT and CDR2 YYEEEE. The CDR3 region has the DNA TGTGCCAGCAGCTTGGAGGCGACAGCTTACAATGAGCAGTTCTTC. Protein: CASSLEATAYNEQFF.

In its sample, this clone was seen a few times. The V gene is TRBV6-5, the J gene TRBJ1-1; possibly TRBD1 for D (5 bases). Germline V gene lookup returns CDR1 MNHEY and CDR2 SVGAGI. V lost 5 bases to trimming and J lost 7 bases, with 14 bases between them. The CDR3 runs to 13 residues. This CDR3 reads CASSSRTYFEAFF. Here the CDR3 DNA reads TGTGCCAGCAGTAGTAGGACATACTTTGAAGCTTTCTTT.

The rearrangement uses TRBV2 and TRBJ2-5, with TRBD1 matching 7 bases. The end of the DNA aligns better with TRBJ2-7, so the J call may be wrong. CDR1 and CDR2 (germline): SNHLY, FYNNEI. The CDR3 totals 12 residues. CDR3 sequence (DNA): TGTGCCAGCAGTTACAGGGGCTACGAGCAGTACTTC. This sequence encodes CASSYRGYEQYF.

The J gene is TRBJ2-6, the V gene TRBV21-1; TRBD1 is the table's D call and was not checked against the DNA. TRBV21-1 is a pseudogene segment. This CDR3 comprises 19 residues. For the CDR3, the DNA is TGTGCCAGCAGCAAAGGGCGGACAGCTCGCTTCTCTGGGGCCAACGTCCTGACTTTC. Translation gives CASSKGRTARFSGANVLTF.

The J gene is TRBJ1-1, the V gene TRBV4-2; D remains unclear. This CDR3 has 14 amino acids. The V gene's germline CDR1 is LGHNA and CDR2 YNFKEQ. The V and J ends lost 1 base and 4 bases respectively, with 10 bases between them. The CDR3 loop reads CASSQAAGSTEAFF. CDR3 nucleotides: TGTGCCAGCAGCCAAGCGGCGGGGAGCACTGAAGCTTTCTTT.

The chain recombines TRBV19 with TRBJ2-1; 7 positions match TRBD2. Germline V lookup: CDR1 LNHDA, CDR2 SQIVND (reference sequence). The CDR3 runs to 16 residues. V dropped 3 bases and J dropped 4; count of bases not matched to a gene: 9. The CDR3 protein is CASSMVWASGYNEQFF. CDR3 sequence (DNA): TGTGCCAGTAGTATGGTTTGGGCTAGCGGTTACAATGAGCAGTTCTTC.

The chain carries TRBV12-2 and TRBJ2-7; the table's D call TRBD2 went unverified against the DNA. TRBV12-2 is tagged as a pseudogene. The CDR3 is 16 residues long. CDR3 in DNA: TGTGCAAGTCGCCCGCGACTAGCGGGAGGCCCCTACGAGCAGTACTTC. The encoded protein is CASRPRLAGGPYEQYF.

The V call is TRBV5-1, the J call TRBJ2-5; 9 nucleotides align to TRBD1. The assigned J gene may be wrong: the sequence end matches TRBJ2-7 better. The CDR3 consists of 14 residues. Germline lookup yields CDR1 SGHRS and CDR2 YFSETQ. The CDR3 DNA sequence: TGCGCCAGCAGCACGGACAGGGGTCCCTACGAGCAGTACTTC. Encoded protein: CASSTDRGPYEQYF.

This clone has a single count. V usage is TRBV27 and J usage is TRBJ2-3; 9 bases agree with TRBD1. The V gene's germline CDR1 is MNHEY and CDR2 SMNVEV (reference sequence). With 6 bases clipped from V and 3 bases from J, the junction kept 13 bases outside the gene matches. The CDR3 has 17 residues. CDR3 protein: CASSYLKTGGITDTQYF. The CDR3 region has the DNA TGTGCCAGCAGCTACTTAAAAACAGGGGGCATTACAGATACGCAGTATTTT.

The rearrangement uses TRBV29-1 and TRBJ2-1, with 11 bases aligning to TRBD2. There are 14 residues in the CDR3. Germline CDR1 is SQVTM and CDR2 is ANQGSEA. V was clipped by 4 bases and J by 4 bases; unmatched bases: 3. CDR3 nucleotides: TGCAGCGTTGCCGGGACTAGCGGATACAATGAGCAGTTCTTC. This gives the protein CSVAGTSGYNEQFF.

This rearrangement joins TRBV9 to TRBJ2-7; D possibly corresponds to TRBD2 (6 bases). Trimming stripped 4 bases from V and 1 base from J, with 18 bases between. Germline V gene lookup returns CDR1 SGDLS and CDR2 YYNGEE. The CDR3 runs to 16 residues. CDR3 bases: TGTGCCAGCAGCTCGGGGGTAGGGACCGCATCCTACGAGCAGTACTTC. This sequence encodes CASSSGVGTASYEQYF.

Of note for this clone: Other DNA sequences in the same sample also yield this CDR3. The gene calls are TRBV18 and TRBJ2-7; 9 bases are a match to TRBD2. V lost 3 bases to trimming and J lost 0 bases; unmatched junction nucleotides: 0. Germline V gene data show CDR1 as KGHSH and CDR2 as LQKENI. The CDR3 contains 14 residues. DNA of the CDR3: TGTGCCAGCTCACCTAGCGGGAGCTCCTACGAGCAGTACTTC. The encoded protein is CASSPSGSSYEQYF. Full variable domain (outside the CDR3, taken from reference TRBV18 and TRBJ2-7): NAGVMQNPRHLVRRRGQEARLRCSPMKGHSHVYWYRQLPEEGLKFMVYLQKENIIDESGMPKERFSAEFPKEGPSILRIQQVVRGDSAAYFCASSPSGSSYEQYFGPGTRLTVT.

V is TRBV5-1 and J is TRBJ2-7; TRBD2 matches at 11 bases. This CDR3 spans 15 amino acids. CDR1 and CDR2 (germline): SGHRS, YFSETQ. V gave up 5 bases and J gave up 9 bases; unmatched junction bases: 13. CDR3 DNA sequence: TGCGCCAGCAGTTCCCAACTAGCGGGGGTAAGAGTGCAGTACTTC. It codes for CASSSQLAGVRVQYF. The full variable domain, completed using reference TRBV5-1 and TRBJ2-7, is KAGVTQTPRYLIKTRGQQVTLSCSPISGHRSVSWYQQTPGQGLQFLFEYFSETQRNKGNFPGRFSGRQFSNSRSEMNVSTLELGDSALYLCASSSQLAGVRVQYFGPGTRLTVT.

The chain links TRBV19 to TRBJ2-5, with 15 bases matching TRBD2. The V segment lost 8 bases and the J segment 4 bases; nucleotides outside the gene matches: 2. Germline V gene lookup returns CDR1 LNHDA and CDR2 SQIVND (reference sequence). There are 14 residues in the CDR3. The chain's CDR3 is CASRTSGRGETQYF. DNA for the CDR3: TGTGCCAGTCGGACTAGCGGGAGGGGAGAGACCCAGTACTTC.

This chain connects TRBV28 to TRBJ2-1; 8 nucleotides align to TRBD1. The CDR3 has 14 amino acids. Germline lookup yields CDR1 MDHEN and CDR2 SYDVKM. With 6 bases clipped from V and 11 bases from J, the junction kept 12 bases outside the gene matches. The CDR3 sequence: CASSLAEGQGKQFF. CDR3 nucleotides: TGTGCCAGCAGCCTGGCGGAAGGACAGGGAAAGCAGTTCTTC.

This clone is a singleton in its sample. Written as DNA, the CDR3 is TGTGCCAGCATCCCTCCAGGAGGTAGCACTGAAGCTTTCTTT. It yields the protein CASIPPGGSTEAFF. This chain connects TRBV28 to TRBJ1-1, with D hard to call. Germline-derived CDR1 and CDR2 are MDHEN and SYDVKM. The CDR3 runs to 14 residues. Trimming removed 7 bases from V and 4 bases from J, with 16 bases in between.

The chain carries TRBV7-3 and TRBJ2-1, with TRBD2 matching over 11 bases. The CDR3 has 16 amino acids. The trim removed 5 bases at V and 3 bases at J, leaving 6 bases unmatched. Germline V lookup: CDR1 SGHTA, CDR2 FQGTGA. The CDR3 region has the DNA TGTGCCAGCAGCCCCACTAGCGGGAGTGGCTACAATGAGCAGTTCTTC. This encodes CASSPTSGSGYNEQFF.

This chain connects TRBV4-3 to TRBJ2-1; 10 bases are shared with TRBD2. Germline CDR1 and CDR2: LGHNA and YSLEER. The CDR3 has 15 amino acids. J was trimmed by 4 bases and V by 1 base; bases with no gene match: 1. The chain's CDR3 is CASSQGTSGYNEQFF. In nucleotides, the CDR3 is TGCGCCAGCAGCCAAGGGACTAGCGGATACAATGAGCAGTTCTTC.

The V and J genes are TRBV18 and TRBJ2-5; 8 bases match TRBD2. The junction had 14 bases not matched to a gene; V was cut back by 2 bases and J by 3 bases. The germline gives CDR1 KGHSH, CDR2 LQKENI. The CDR3 extends over 18 amino acids. The CDR3 spells CASSPGRERAGEKETQYF. The CDR3 coding sequence is TGTGCCAGCTCACCAGGGAGGGAACGAGCGGGAGAGAAAGAGACCCAGTACTTC.

The CDR3 region has the DNA TGTGCCAGTAGCGGCGGACCAGCAGGCACAGATACGCAGTATTTT. It translates to CASSGGPAGTDTQYF. This chain uses TRBV6-4 with TRBJ2-3, with D maybe TRBD2 (6 bases). Trimming shortened V by 9 bases and J by 1 base, and 17 bases separated the two germline ends. From germline, CDR1 is MRHNA and CDR2 SNTAGT. The CDR3 covers 15 residues.

The rearrangement uses TRBV2 and TRBJ2-2; the D gene is possibly TRBD2 (6 bases). The V gene lost 5 bases and the J gene lost 9 bases, with 10 bases spanning the gap. Germline CDR1 SNHLY, CDR2 FYNNEI. CDR3 size: 12 residues. The DNA of the CDR3 is TGTGCCAGCAGTCTACTAGCTAGGGAGCTGTTTTTT. Its protein is CASSLLARELFF. Together with reference TRBV2 and TRBJ2-2, the CDR3 gives the full variable domain: EPEVTQTPSHQVTQMGQEVILRCVPISNHLYFYWYRQILGQKVEFLVSFYNNEISEKSEIFDDQFSVERPDGSNFTLKIRSTKLEDSAMYFCASSLLARELFFGEGSRLTVL.

The chain joins TRBV11-2 to TRBJ2-2, with TRBD2 as a possible D gene (5 bases). Germline loops: CDR1 SGHAT, CDR2 FQNNGV. V lost 3 bases to trimming and J lost 4 bases, with 6 bases between them. The CDR3 contains 13 residues. The CDR3: CASSLTTTGELFF. For the CDR3, the DNA is TGTGCCAGCAGCTTGACTACCACCGGGGAGCTGTTTTTT.

The chain is built from TRBV6-4 and TRBJ2-1, with TRBD2 matching over 7 bases. Unmatched junction bases numbered 6, after V lost 0 bases and J lost 4 bases. The CDR3 spans 16 residues. CDR1 is MRHNA and CDR2 is SNTAGT in the germline V gene. The CDR3 spells CASSDSVLAAYNEQFF. The CDR3 region has the DNA TGTGCCAGCAGTGACTCGGTTCTAGCGGCTTACAATGAGCAGTTCTTC.

The chain employs TRBV25-1 and TRBJ2-1, with 7 bases identical to TRBD2. V dropped 6 bases and J dropped 9; count of bases not matched to a gene: 2. CDR3 length: 11 amino acids. Germline V CDR1 and CDR2: MGHDK, SYGVNS. CDR3 in amino acids: CASRAGPEQFF. CDR3 in DNA: TGTGCCAGCAGAGCGGGGCCTGAGCAGTTCTTC.

The CDR3 here is CASSQGFTLTSGISNTGELFF. CDR3 coding DNA: TGTGCCAGCAGCCAAGGTTTCACCCTGACTAGCGGGATCTCGAACACCGGGGAGCTGTTTTTT. The V and J genes are TRBV4-2 and TRBJ2-2; TRBD2 matches 11 bases. CDR1 and CDR2 from the germline V gene are LGHNA and YNFKEQ. Unmatched junction bases numbered 13, after V lost 1 base and J lost 0 bases. This CDR3 comprises 21 residues.

The chain uses TRBV19 and TRBJ2-7; 9 nucleotides agree with TRBD2. Germline assignment: CDR1 LNHDA and CDR2 SQIVND (reference sequence). V was clipped by 5 bases and J by 3 bases; unmatched bases: 8. This CDR3 is 15 amino acids long. The CDR3 sequence: CASSPDSGGIYEQYF. The CDR3 DNA is TGTGCCAGTAGTCCCGATAGCGGGGGAATCTACGAGCAGTACTTC.

The chain uses TRBV7-9 and TRBJ2-7; D may be TRBD2 (5 bases). Germline CDR1 is SEHNR and CDR2 is FQNEAQ (reference sequence). The CDR3 is 15 residues long. V lost 5 bases, J lost 0 bases, and 14 bases lay in between. The CDR3 sequence is CASSPTLALSYEQYF. The CDR3 DNA sequence: TGTGCCAGCAGCCCGACTCTAGCCCTCTCCTACGAGCAGTACTTC.

The chain links TRBV27 to TRBJ2-7; 8 positions match TRBD2. The CDR3 extends over 13 amino acids. The germline CDR1 and CDR2 sequences are MNHEY and SMNVEV (reference sequence). Unmatched junction bases numbered 4, after V lost 4 bases and J lost 5 bases. The CDR3 loop reads CASSYREGHEQYF. The CDR3 DNA follows: TGTGCCAGCAGTTACCGGGAGGGGCACGAGCAGTACTTC.

The V gene is TRBV7-6, the J gene TRBJ2-1; the match to TRBD2 covers 7 bases. CDR3 size: 17 residues. With V trimmed by 1 base and J by 6 bases, 12 bases remained unmatched. Germline CDR1 SGHVS, CDR2 FNYEAQ. The CDR3 spells CASSLVHRRERGNEQFF. CDR3 nucleotides: TGTGCCAGCAGCTTAGTTCACAGGCGGGAGCGGGGCAATGAGCAGTTCTTC.

V gene TRBV11-2 combines with J gene TRBJ1-2, with D unresolved. The V gene's germline CDR1 is SGHAT and CDR2 FQNNGV. Trimming cost V 0 bases and J 2 bases, with 13 bases left between them. This CDR3 comprises 16 residues. CDR3 nucleotides: TGTGCCAGCAGCTTAGATTTGTTTGGCAGGAACTATGGCTACACCTTC. This codes for CASSLDLFGRNYGYTF. Based on the CDR3 plus reference TRBV11-2 and TRBJ1-2, the full variable domain is EAGVAQSPRYKIIEKRQSVAFWCNPISGHATLYWYQQILGQGPKLLIQFQNNGVVDDSQLPKDRFSAERLKGVDSTLKIQPAKLEDSAVYLCASSLDLFGRNYGYTFGSGTRLTVV.